This TCR beta chain stems from a study of T cell responses to AZD1222 COVID-19 vaccine (dated by TCRdb to the early 2020s). General notes on the study: AZD1222 recipients given second doses at about 4 weeks or at about 12 weeks were pooled, since spike-specific TCR depth and breadth were not found to differ between the two schedules. TCR sequencing covered 230 or so trial participants: some 210 given two doses of AZD1222 and 26 given two doses of MenACWY control vaccine. Trial participants were enrolled by age into 18-55, 56-69 and 70-plus year subgroups, with approximately 150, 30 and 60 TCR-sequenced participants respectively.

The CDR3 regions of human TCRbeta chains were analyzed by immunosequencing. The authors' pipeline ran thus. Repertoire TCRs were matched against a reference library of SARS-CoV-2-specific TCRs generated with the MIRA antigen-specificity platform. Breadth meant the fraction of unique TCRs that were SARS-CoV-2-associated, whereas depth meant the fraction of total T cells that were SARS-CoV-2-associated. Using the MIRA data, each spike-specific TCR was assigned both to the spike region to which the TCR was reactive and to a CD4 or CD8 class. Log10-transformed breadth and depth values were compared by one-way ANOVA with Sidak's multiple comparisons tests. TCRdb holds this immuneACCESS table with in-frame rearrangements only. Some clones are missing; in checked studies, unresolved V genes explain under half, and the rest has no known cause. The V and J calls and clone size come from that table; D and trimming were worked out from the DNA. The sample contains 130,000 or so clones, 90% of them found a single time. The top ten clones comprise 7.2% of the sample.

Points the paper makes about the study in general: Reportedly, almost half of the unique spike-specific TCRs recognized epitopes lying outside the regions that are mutated in the B.1.351 and B.1.1.7 variants. Spike-specific TCR breadth and depth rose significantly after two AZD1222 doses compared with day 0 and with MenACWY recipients. Conclusions about previously exposed vaccinees are limited, since just 6 or 7 AZD1222 recipients were seropositive for SARS-CoV-2 at baseline. Vaccine-associated CD4 TCRs spanned the whole spike protein, with dominant responses in regions 160-218 and 743-854. No day 14 peak-response samples were available, so repertoires were characterized only after the peak T cell response. Participants were mostly white British and included more females than males, and it was suggested by the authors that clonal diversity may have been underestimated. In the small 56-69-year group, the increase in depth fell short of significance, most likely because of low power.

In light of the paper, this sample's time point label describes: baseline before first vaccination. Samples from vaccinated people were obtained from the UK trials COV001 and COV002, which included a single-blind randomized controlled phase 2/3 trial of AZD1222 (ChAdOx1 nCoV-19) in healthy adults. For TCRbeta chain sequencing, PBMC samples were collected from trial participants at day 0 and at day 28 after the second dose. Measured from the cysteine to the phenylalanine, the CDR3 is 16 residues long. Kept here is only the CDR3 DNA, which spans 48 bases and is read in frame from base 1. This clone appeared once. Its cognate antigen has yet to be identified. Within one base of it there is no much larger clone, and no base qualities were kept.

The material was peripheral blood, obtained on day 0 of AZD1222 vaccination. The TCR sequence derives from an adult in good health. The rearrangement combines TRBV1 with TRBJ2-3; TRBD2 is the table's D call and was not checked against the DNA. TRBV1 is annotated as a pseudogene. The DNA sequence is as follows: TGCACCAGCAGCCAAGATGCAGCGGGAGGGCCAGATACGCAGTATTTT. It is translated as CTSSQDAAGGPDTQYF.